This T cell receptor beta chain was sequenced during a study of cytomegalovirus exposure and HLA in healthy donors. Primers: 60 Vbeta forward and 13 Jbeta reverse. Profiling relied on immunoSEQ multiplex PCR, and the TCRdb table lists in-frame clones only, not all of them. Seen here are more than 150,000 clones, 80% observed once, and the top ten hold 1%. Study-level findings and limits: Over 150 TCR beta chains were listed as cytomegalovirus-associated.

As concerns this clone: Its cognate antigen is unknown.

The CDR3 length is 13 residues. Germline values: CDR1 ENHRY, CDR2 SYGVKD. V was shortened by 3 bases and J by 5 bases, with 10 bases between the two germline ends. Sequences were obtained from PBMCs. This receptor was taken from a woman aged 50 to 60 in good health and CMV-seropositive. The J gene is TRBJ1-1, the V gene TRBV10-3; D not resolved. The CDR3 sequence: CAISEKSLTEAFF. The CDR3 DNA follows: TGTGCCATCAGTGAAAAGAGTCTGACTGAAGCTTTCTTT.